The TCR beta chain under discussion was sequenced for a study of OX40 agonist ivuxolimab in advanced cancers. Study in general: Ivuxolimab, which is an agonistic anti-OX40 (CD134) antibody, was administered to the patients. Three patients had partial responses: one hepatocellular carcinoma, two cutaneous melanoma.

Here immunoSEQ multiplex PCR was the method, and the copy in TCRdb shows in-frame clones only, minus some. Here the sample spans over 45,000 clones, around 88% being singletons. Overall study findings and caveats: The mean number of expanded clones was higher in CD8+ T cells than in CD4+.

At baseline, cycle 4 day 1, and cycle 7 day 1, blood was sampled. Points on this clone: Its specificity is not known.

Specimen: CD4+ or CD8+ T cells sorted from blood, collected in a trial of the OX40 agonist ivuxolimab. This clonotype originated in an adult with an advanced solid tumor such as melanoma, head and neck, liver or kidney cancer.

DNA for the CDR3: TGTGCCAGCAGCCAAGACGCGAACAGGATAAACACCGGGGAGCTGTTTTTT. This encodes CASSQDANRINTGELFF. The chain recombines TRBV14 with TRBJ2-2, with TRBD1 as a possible D gene (5 bases). V shed 0 bases and J shed 2 bases, with 13 bases lying between them. The germline gives CDR1 SGHDN, CDR2 FVKESK. The CDR3 runs 17 residues.